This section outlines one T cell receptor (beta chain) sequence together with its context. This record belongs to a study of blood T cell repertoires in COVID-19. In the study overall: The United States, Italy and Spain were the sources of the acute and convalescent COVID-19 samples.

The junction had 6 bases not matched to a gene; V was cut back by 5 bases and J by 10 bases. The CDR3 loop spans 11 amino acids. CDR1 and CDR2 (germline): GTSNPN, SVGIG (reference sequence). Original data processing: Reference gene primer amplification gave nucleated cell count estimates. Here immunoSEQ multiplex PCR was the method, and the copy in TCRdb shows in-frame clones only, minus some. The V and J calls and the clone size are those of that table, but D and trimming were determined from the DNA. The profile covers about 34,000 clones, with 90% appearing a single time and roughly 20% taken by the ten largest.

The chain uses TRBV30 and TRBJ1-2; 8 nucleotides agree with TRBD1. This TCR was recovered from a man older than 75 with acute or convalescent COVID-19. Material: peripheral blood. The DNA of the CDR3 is TGTGCCTGGGCTAGGACAGGGAACTACACCTTC. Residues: CAWARTGNYTF.